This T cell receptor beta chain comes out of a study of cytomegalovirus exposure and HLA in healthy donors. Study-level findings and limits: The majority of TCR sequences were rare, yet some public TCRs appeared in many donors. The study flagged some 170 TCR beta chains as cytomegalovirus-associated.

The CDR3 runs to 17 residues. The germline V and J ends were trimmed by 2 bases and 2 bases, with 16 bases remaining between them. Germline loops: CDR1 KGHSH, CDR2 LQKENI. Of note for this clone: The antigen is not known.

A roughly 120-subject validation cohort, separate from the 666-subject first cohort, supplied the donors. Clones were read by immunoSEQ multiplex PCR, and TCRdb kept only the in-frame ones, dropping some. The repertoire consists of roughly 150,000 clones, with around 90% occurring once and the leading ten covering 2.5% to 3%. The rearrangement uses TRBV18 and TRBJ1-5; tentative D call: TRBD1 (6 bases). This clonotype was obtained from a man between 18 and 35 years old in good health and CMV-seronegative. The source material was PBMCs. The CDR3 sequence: CASSPKQGGLGNQPQHF. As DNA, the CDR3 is TGTGCCAGCTCACCAAAACAGGGCGGGCTGGGCAATCAGCCCCAGCATTTT. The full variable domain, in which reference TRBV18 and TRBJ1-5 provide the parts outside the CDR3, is NAGVMQNPRHLVRRRGQEARLRCSPMKGHSHVYWYRQLPEEGLKFMVYLQKENIIDESGMPKERFSAEFPKEGPSILRIQQVVRGDSAAYFCASSPKQGGLGNQPQHFGDGTRLSIL.